The source of this T cell receptor beta chain is a study of T cell repertoires in cytomegalovirus infection. Study context: CMV epitopes used comprised recently identified HLA-C-restricted ones and well-studied HLA-B-restricted ones. TCR beta signatures that were public indicated CMV infection and matching HLA type. Study-wide results and caveats: The cumulative frequency of public TCR beta families distinguished individuals who carried CMV together with the relevant HLA. CMV-specific TCR beta clonotypes restricted by HLA-C dominated the ex vivo response.

TCRdb reprocessed the reads via MiXCR and lists one record per CDR3 protein. The data show roughly 87,000 distinct CDR3 sequences, over 25% seen once. The germline gives CDR1 MNHNS, CDR2 SASEGT. Trimming pared 5 bases from V and 10 bases from J, leaving 9 bases between. The CDR3 loop spans 11 amino acids. This clonotype was seen repeatedly, ten times or more. Its specificity is not known. The specimen was CD8+ T cells from cultured PBMCs, collected from culture after CMV antigen stimulation. The source of this sequence is a human donor in good health (CMV status not recorded). Some clones in this sample may be carry-over from other donors' samples. The chain is built from TRBV6-1 and TRBJ2-1, with D possibly matching TRBD1 (5 bases). The CDR3 protein is CASSQGQEQFF. In DNA form, the CDR3 reads TGTGCCAGCAGTCAAGGACAAGAGCAGTTCTTC.